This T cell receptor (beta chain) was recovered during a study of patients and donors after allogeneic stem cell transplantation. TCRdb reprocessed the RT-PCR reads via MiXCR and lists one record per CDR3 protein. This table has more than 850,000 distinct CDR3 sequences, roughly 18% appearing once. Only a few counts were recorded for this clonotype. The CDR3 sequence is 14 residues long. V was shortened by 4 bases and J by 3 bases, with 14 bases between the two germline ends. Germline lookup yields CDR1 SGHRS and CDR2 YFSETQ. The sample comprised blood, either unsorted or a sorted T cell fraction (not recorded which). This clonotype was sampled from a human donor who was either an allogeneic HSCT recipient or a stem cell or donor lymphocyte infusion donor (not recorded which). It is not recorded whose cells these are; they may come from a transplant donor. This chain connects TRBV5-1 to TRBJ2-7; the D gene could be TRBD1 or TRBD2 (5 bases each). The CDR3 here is CASSLRDGDYEQYF. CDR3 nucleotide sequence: TGCGCCAGCAGCCTCCGGGACGGAGACTACGAGCAGTACTTC. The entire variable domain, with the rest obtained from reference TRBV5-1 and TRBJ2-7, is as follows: KAGVTQTPRYLIKTRGQQVTLSCSPISGHRSVSWYQQTPGQGLQFLFEYFSETQRNKGNFPGRFSGRQFSNSRSEMNVSTLELGDSALYLCASSLRDGDYEQYFGPGTRLTVT.